This T cell receptor (beta chain) emerged from a study of blood T cell repertoires in COVID-19. Libraries were prepared by immunoSEQ multiplex PCR; TCRdb keeps only in-frame clonotypes and omits some of them. The sample consists of 150,000 to 200,000 clones, around nine tenths of them appearing once. The CDR3 totals 15 residues. The V and J ends lost 4 bases and 3 bases, in that order; junction bases with no gene match: 1. This clone has just one count. The sequenced material came from peripheral blood. V gene TRBV23-1 combines with J gene TRBJ2-3; 13 bases map to TRBD2. TRBV23-1 is reported as an ORF; its role is uncertain. The clonotype originates from a man in his sixties with active or convalescent COVID-19. The CDR3 spells CASSPTSGGTDTQYF. CDR3 DNA sequence: TGCGCCAGCAGTCCGACTAGCGGGGGGACAGATACGCAGTATTTT.